These 24 T cell receptor beta chains were sequenced from one sample in a study of ipilimumab plus nivolumab after autologous stem cell transplantation. The protocol was immunoSEQ multiplex PCR, while the TCRdb copy is restricted to in-frame clones and leaves out a portion. The table lists roughly 40,000 clones, nearly 95% of them singletons. The input for sequencing was PBMCs, taken in a trial of ipilimumab plus nivolumab as post-transplant consolidation. The origin of the receptors is a male donor with multiple myeloma.

This chain uses TRBV7-3 with TRBJ2-1; 7 bases map to TRBD2. There are 15 residues in the CDR3. Losses at the gene ends were 5 bases for V and 2 bases for J; bases not matched to a gene: 6. Germline CDR1 is SGHTA and CDR2 is FQGTGA. CDR3 DNA sequence: TGTGCCAGCAGCCGTGAGCGGGGCACCTACAATGAGCAGTTCTTC. Translation: CASSRERGTYNEQFF.

The chain has TRBV6-5 and TRBJ2-2, with D possibly matching TRBD2 (6 bases). This CDR3 region has 14 residues. Germline V gene lookup returns CDR1 MNHEY and CDR2 SVGAGI. V shed 4 bases and J shed 3 bases, with 9 bases lying between them. The CDR3 DNA sequence: TGTGCCAGCAGTTCCTCTAGCGACACCGGGGAGCTGTTTTTT. The encoded protein is CASSSSSDTGELFF.

The chain carries TRBV9 and TRBJ1-3, with D hard to call. Germline V gene data show CDR1 as SGDLS and CDR2 as YYNGEE. The V end lost 3 bases, the J end lost 0 bases, and 4 bases lay between the germline ends. The CDR3 is 13 residues long. DNA of the CDR3: TGTGCCAGCAGCGCCCTCTCTGGAAACACCATATATTTT. Protein: CASSALSGNTIYF.

The genes are TRBV28 and TRBJ1-1, with unresolved D. CDR1 is MDHEN, CDR2 SYDVKM, per germline. This CDR3 spans 16 amino acids. The germline V and J ends were trimmed by 4 bases and 5 bases, with 20 bases remaining between them. CDR3 sequence (DNA): TGTGCCAGCAGTTCCCCACGGGGTCACTCGGGAACTGAAGCTTTCTTT. Its translation is CASSSPRGHSGTEAFF.

The rearrangement joins TRBV14 to TRBJ1-6, with no clear D. The germline CDR1 and CDR2 sequences are SGHDN and FVKESK. This CDR3 is 15 amino acids long. The V and J ends lost 1 base and 7 bases respectively, with 11 bases between them. The DNA of the CDR3 is TGTGCCAGCAGCCAAGTGGGGTGGGAGAATTCACCCCTCCACTTT. This encodes CASSQVGWENSPLHF. The entire variable domain, with the rest obtained from reference TRBV14 and TRBJ1-6, is as follows: EAGVTQFPSHSVIEKGQTVTLRCDPISGHDNLYWYRRVMGKEIKFLLHFVKESKQDESGMPNNRFLAERTGGTYSTLKVQPAELEDSGVYFCASSQVGWENSPLHFGNGTRLTVT.

V gene TRBV5-1 combines with J gene TRBJ2-3, with D hard to call. Germline lookup yields CDR1 SGHRS and CDR2 YFSETQ. This CDR3 has 17 residues. V lost 1 base to trimming and J lost 0 bases, with 15 bases between them. The CDR3 sequence is CASSLFGRSSSTDTQYF. The CDR3 bases are TGCGCCAGCAGCTTGTTTGGCCGGTCTTCTAGCACAGATACGCAGTATTTT.

This rearrangement joins TRBV2 to TRBJ1-1; D possibly corresponds to TRBD1 (6 bases). V lost 1 base and J 2 bases, leaving 14 bases between the germline ends. This CDR3 is built from 16 residues. Germline CDR1 and CDR2: SNHLY and FYNNEI. CDR3 nucleotide sequence: TGTGCCAGCAGTGAAGAAGAGGGGACACTTAACACTGAAGCTTTCTTT. Its translation is CASSEEEGTLNTEAFF.

The genes are TRBV6-6 and TRBJ1-1; no firm D call. CDR3 length: 14 amino acids. V was pared by 2 bases and J by 1 base, with 8 bases between. Germline CDR1 MNHNY, CDR2 SVGAGI (reference sequence). The CDR3 here is CASSYRPENTEAFF. DNA of the CDR3: TGTGCCAGCAGTTACCGCCCCGAGAACACTGAAGCTTTCTTT.

V usage is TRBV19 and J usage is TRBJ1-1, with a possible D match to TRBD1 (6 bases). Germline CDR1 is LNHDA and CDR2 is SQIVND (reference sequence). This CDR3 is 16 amino acids long. Trimming shortened V by 5 bases and J by 4 bases, and 20 bases separated the two germline ends. CDR3: CASSDPSWGAGTEAFF. CDR3 sequence (DNA): TGTGCCAGTAGTGACCCCAGTTGGGGGGCCGGCACTGAAGCTTTCTTT.

The J gene is TRBJ2-7, the V gene TRBV2; D unclear. Germline CDR1 is SNHLY and CDR2 is FYNNEI. The CDR3 runs to 13 residues. The V and J ends lost 2 bases and 3 bases respectively, with 8 bases between them. CDR3 in DNA: TGTGCCAGCAGTGAACCGTTCAACTACGAGCAGTACTTC. Translating gives CASSEPFNYEQYF.

V usage is TRBV7-2 and J usage is TRBJ1-1; tentative D call: TRBD1 (6 bases). The CDR3 loop spans 19 amino acids. V was clipped by 5 bases and J by 1 base, with 26 bases between them. Germline CDR1 reads SGHTA; CDR2 reads FQGNSA. CDR3: CASSAVARGGLLWNTEAFF. The CDR3 bases are TGTGCCAGCAGCGCAGTGGCGCGGGGGGGGCTTCTATGGAACACTGAAGCTTTCTTT. Looking up the rest from reference TRBV7-2 and TRBJ1-1 gives the full variable domain: GAGVSQSPSNKVTEKGKDVELRCDPISGHTALYWYRQSLGQGLEFLIYFQGNSAPDKSGLPSDRFSAERTGGSVSTLTIQRTQQEDSAVYLCASSAVARGGLLWNTEAFFGQGTRLTVV.

V and J are TRBV13 and TRBJ2-7, with a possible D match to TRBD2 (5 bases). The CDR3 totals 13 residues. Per germline, CDR1 PRHDT and CDR2 FYEKMQ (reference sequence). Trimming stripped 11 bases from V and 0 bases from J, with 14 bases between. CDR3 sequence: CASQRARSYEQYF. In nucleotides, the CDR3 is TGTGCCTCCCAGAGGGCACGCTCCTACGAGCAGTACTTC.

V gene TRBV7-3 combines with J gene TRBJ2-1, with 11 bases lining up with TRBD2. Looked up from germline, CDR1 is SGHTA and CDR2 is FQGTGA. J gave up 8 bases and V 0 bases, and 3 bases lay outside the gene matches. The CDR3 covers 15 residues. The CDR3 here is CASSLTASGGHEQFF. The DNA for the CDR3 is TGTGCCAGCAGCTTAACGGCTAGCGGGGGGCATGAGCAGTTCTTC.

The V gene is TRBV18, the J gene TRBJ2-7; TRBD1 might be the D (8 bases). Trimming shortened V by 6 bases and J by 6 bases, and 21 bases separated the two germline ends. The CDR3 length is 15 residues. Germline loops: CDR1 KGHSH, CDR2 LQKENI. This CDR3 is CASSGGTGTFIEQYF. The CDR3 coding sequence is TGTGCCAGCTCGGGGGGGACAGGAACTTTTATCGAGCAGTACTTC. The full variable domain, with the rest looked up from reference TRBV18 and TRBJ2-7, is NAGVMQNPRHLVRRRGQEARLRCSPMKGHSHVYWYRQLPEEGLKFMVYLQKENIIDESGMPKERFSAEFPKEGPSILRIQQVVRGDSAAYFCASSGGTGTFIEQYFGPGTRLTVT.

The chain employs TRBV5-6 and TRBJ1-1; weak D call: TRBD1 (5 bases). CDR1 and CDR2 (germline): SGHDT, YYEEEE. Trimming cost V 0 bases and J 1 base, with 10 bases left between them. The CDR3 has 15 amino acids. The CDR3 spells CASSLETVENTEAFF. The CDR3, as DNA: TGTGCCAGCAGCTTGGAGACAGTAGAGAACACTGAAGCTTTCTTT.

This clone appeared a single time. This sequence joins TRBV18 and TRBJ1-3; unclear D gene. V dropped 2 bases and J dropped 2 bases, with 10 bases sitting between them. Germline CDR1 KGHSH, CDR2 LQKENI. The CDR3 extends over 15 amino acids. CDR3 sequence: CASSPERRAGNTIYF. The DNA of the CDR3 is TGTGCCAGCTCACCAGAAAGAAGGGCTGGAAACACCATATATTTT.

The rearrangement links TRBV9 to TRBJ2-2; D not resolved. Trimming removed 3 bases from V and 5 bases from J, with 5 bases in between. The germline V gene encodes CDR1 SGDLS and CDR2 YYNGEE. The CDR3 totals 12 residues. The CDR3: CASSGRTGELFF. CDR3 sequence (DNA): TGTGCCAGCAGCGGGCGTACCGGGGAGCTGTTTTTT.

The genes are TRBV6-1 and TRBJ2-5; 8 nucleotides match TRBD2. Trimming took 6 bases from V and 2 from J; bases not matched to a gene: 2. Germline-derived CDR1 and CDR2 are MNHNS and SASEGT. This CDR3 comprises 13 residues. The CDR3 DNA reads TGTGCCAGCAGATTAGCGGGACAAGAGACCCAGTACTTC. Translating it yields CASRLAGQETQYF.

The genes are TRBV10-3 and TRBJ1-1, with D maybe TRBD1 (5 bases). CDR1 and CDR2 (germline): ENHRY, SYGVKD. This CDR3 region has 13 residues. V lost 5 bases and J lost 1, with 8 bases in between. The CDR3 DNA follows: TGTGCCATCAGTCAAACAGGGAACACTGAAGCTTTCTTT. Protein sequence: CAISQTGNTEAFF.

This chain links TRBV5-6 with TRBJ1-1; TRBD1 might be the D (5 bases). Trimming shortened V by 7 bases and J by 1 base, and 11 bases separated the two germline ends. This CDR3 is built from 13 residues. From germline, CDR1 is SGHDT and CDR2 YYEEEE. In DNA form, the CDR3 reads TGTGCCAGCCCTGGGGGTCGGAACACTGAAGCTTTCTTT. Amino acid sequence: CASPGGRNTEAFF.

CDR3 DNA: TGCGCCAGCAGCTTCGGGACTAGCGGGAGGGTAGACGAGCAGTACTTC. Encoded protein: CASSFGTSGRVDEQYF. J is TRBJ2-7 and V is TRBV5-1; 16 nucleotides match TRBD2. The CDR3 contains 16 residues. V shed 2 bases and J 5 bases; nucleotides not matched to a gene: 4. CDR1 is SGHRS and CDR2 is YFSETQ in the germline V gene.

The chain is built from TRBV14 and TRBJ2-2; D gene unclear. V lost 3 bases and J 0 bases, leaving 2 bases between the germline ends. Germline CDR1 SGHDN, CDR2 FVKESK. The CDR3 is 13 residues long. CDR3 sequence (DNA): TGTGCCAGCAGCCAGACGAACACCGGGGAGCTGTTTTTT. Its protein is CASSQTNTGELFF. The full variable domain, completed using reference TRBV14 and TRBJ2-2, is EAGVTQFPSHSVIEKGQTVTLRCDPISGHDNLYWYRRVMGKEIKFLLHFVKESKQDESGMPNNRFLAERTGGTYSTLKVQPAELEDSGVYFCASSQTNTGELFFGEGSRLTVL.

The CDR3 region has the DNA TGCGCCAGCAGCCAAGTATTCACAGGGGGCTACGAGCAGTACTTC. Its protein is CASSQVFTGGYEQYF. The chain combines TRBV4-1 with TRBJ2-7; 8 positions agree with TRBD1. The V gene end was trimmed by 1 base and the J gene end by 3 bases; junction bases not matched to a gene: 5. In germline, CDR1 is MGHRA, CDR2 YSYEKL. The CDR3 extends over 15 amino acids.

As to this clone: One end of the junction varies from germline; a read error may be responsible. The CDR3, as DNA: TGTGCTAGTGGCTTGGTGCTGAGTGTGCTAGCGGGGACCCCCACAGATACGCAGTATTTT. Translated: CASGLVLSVLAGTPTDTQYF. The chain recombines TRBV12-5 with TRBJ2-3; 9 nucleotides line up with TRBD2. The CDR3 runs to 20 residues. Germline values: CDR1 LGHNT, CDR2 FRNRAP.